This TCR beta chain stems from a study of blood T cell repertoires in COVID-19. Original analysis: Nucleated cell number was recorded as an estimate derived from reference gene primer amplification. The protocol was immunoSEQ multiplex PCR, while the TCRdb copy is restricted to in-frame clones and leaves out a portion. V, J and clone size were drawn from that table, and D and trimming were deduced from the DNA. In the table there are approximately 300,000 clones, about nine tenths of which are singletons. The CDR3 consists of 17 residues. Germline assignment: CDR1 MGHRA and CDR2 YSYEKL. With V trimmed by 3 bases and J by 3 bases, 7 bases remained unmatched.

The chain has TRBV4-1 and TRBJ2-1; 11 bases map to TRBD1. Sequenced input: PBMCs or T cells enriched from blood (not recorded which). This TCR was recovered from a man between 60 and 70 years old who had recovered from COVID-19. The CDR3 loop is CASSQGGQGGLYNEQFF. The DNA for the CDR3 is TGCGCCAGCAGCCAGGGGGGACAGGGGGGACTCTACAATGAGCAGTTCTTC.